This passage covers 10 T cell receptor beta chains from one sample sequenced in a study of CD8 T cells in Susac syndrome. Random hexamers were used to reverse transcribe the RNA input (roughly 0.5 to 1 ug). Via MiXCR, TCRdb re-called the immunoSEQ multiplex PCR reads, giving one row per CDR3 protein. The sample yields approximately 100,000 distinct CDR3 sequences, just under 95% seen once. Sequenced sample: CD8+ T cells from PBMCs. These receptors all stem from a human donor in good health.

The chain recombines TRBV5-1 with TRBJ1-1, with D hard to call. CDR3 size: 15 residues. Trimming took 4 bases from V and 2 from J, leaving 15 bases between them. The V gene's germline CDR1 is SGHRS and CDR2 YFSETQ. DNA of the CDR3: TGCGCCAGCAGCCCCTCACTTCAGCCCAACACTGAAGCTTTCTTT. It yields the protein CASSPSLQPNTEAFF.

The V call is TRBV20-1, the J call TRBJ1-2; weak D call: TRBD1 (6 bases). Trimming stripped 3 bases from V and 4 bases from J, with 18 bases between. CDR3 length: 15 residues. The germline V gene encodes CDR1 DFQATT and CDR2 SNEGSKA (reference sequence). The CDR3 nucleotides are TGCAGTGCTAGGGAGCGGACAGCAGAATCCTATGGCTACACCTTC. Translation gives CSARERTAESYGYTF.

V usage is TRBV28 and J usage is TRBJ1-2; TRBD1 matches at 10 bases. CDR1 MDHEN and CDR2 SYDVKM come from the germline V gene. V lost 6 bases and J lost 7; bases outside the gene matches: 5. The CDR3 has 13 amino acids. CDR3 nucleotides: TGTGCCAGCAGCCTAGACAGGGGGCTTGGCTACACCTTC. It encodes CASSLDRGLGYTF.

The CDR3 here is CASSQAGFETQYF. CDR3 coding DNA: TGTGCCAGCAGCCAAGCGGGCTTCGAGACCCAGTACTTC. This chain uses TRBV6-2 or TRBV6-3 with TRBJ2-5, with D possibly TRBD2 on 6 matching bases. Looked up from germline, CDR1 is MNHEY and CDR2 is SVGEGT. Trimming stripped 6 bases from V and 5 bases from J, with 13 bases between. The CDR3 consists of 13 residues.

This clonotype was counted a few times. One junction end does not reproduce the germline sequence, and a read error may be involved. The chain joins TRBV19 to TRBJ2-2; the match to TRBD2 covers 7 bases. Germline V lookup: CDR1 LNHDA, CDR2 SQIVND (reference sequence). The CDR3 consists of 14 residues. The CDR3 region has the DNA TGTGCCAGTAGGAGAAGCGGGGCGGGCGGGGAGCTTTTTTTT. It yields the protein CASRRSGAGGELFF.

The gene calls are TRBV7-2 and TRBJ2-2; no clear D. Germline lookup yields CDR1 SGHTA and CDR2 FQGNSA. The CDR3 runs to 12 residues. Deletions cut 4 bases from V and 4 bases from J, with 4 bases between. The CDR3 DNA sequence: TGTGCCAGCAGCTGGACCACCGGGGAGCTGTTTTTT. Protein sequence: CASSWTTGELFF.

The chain carries TRBV5-6 and TRBJ1-5, with a tentative D call TRBD1 (6 bases). The CDR3 contains 16 residues. Germline V CDR1 and CDR2: SGHDT, YYEEEE. Between the trimmed V and J ends, which lost 4 bases and 5 bases, there was a span of 19 bases. The CDR3 nucleotides read TGTGCCAGCAGCCCTTCGGGGGGCAGGGGACATCAGCCCCAGCATTTT. Translated: CASSPSGGRGHQPQHF.

The CDR3 spells CASSLEGTRVFLRGYTF. CDR3 DNA: TGTGCCAGCAGCTTAGAAGGGACAAGGGTCTTTTTAAGGGGCTACACCTTC. This chain connects TRBV7-2 to TRBJ1-2; possible D gene TRBD1, 6 bases. With 1 base removed from V and 8 bases from J, the gap between germline ends came to 23 bases. CDR3 length equals 17 residues. Germline V gene sequence: CDR1 SGHTA, CDR2 FQGNSA.

This chain links TRBV29-1 with TRBJ2-6; D is unclear. This CDR3 is built from 13 residues. Germline lookup yields CDR1 SQVTM and CDR2 ANQGSEA. Trimming pared 4 bases from V and 2 bases from J, leaving 6 bases between. The CDR3 here is CSVGVAGANVLTF. The CDR3 region has the DNA TGCAGCGTTGGGGTGGCTGGGGCCAACGTCCTGACTTTC. The full variable domain, rest sourced from reference TRBV29-1 and TRBJ2-6, is SAVISQKPSRDICQRGTSLTIQCQVDSQVTMMFWYRQQPGQSLTLIATANQGSEATYESGFVIDKFPISRPNLTFSTLTVSNMSPEDSSIYLCSVGVAGANVLTFGAGSRLTVL.

This rearrangement joins TRBV2 to TRBJ2-1; 8 positions agree with TRBD2. V lost 4 bases to trimming and J lost 9 bases; unmatched junction nucleotides: 11. CDR3 length: 15 amino acids. Per germline, CDR1 SNHLY and CDR2 FYNNEI. The CDR3 bases are TGTGCCAGCAGTGTAGGGACTAGGGGAGGAAGTGAGCAGTTCTTC. Its translation is CASSVGTRGGSEQFF.